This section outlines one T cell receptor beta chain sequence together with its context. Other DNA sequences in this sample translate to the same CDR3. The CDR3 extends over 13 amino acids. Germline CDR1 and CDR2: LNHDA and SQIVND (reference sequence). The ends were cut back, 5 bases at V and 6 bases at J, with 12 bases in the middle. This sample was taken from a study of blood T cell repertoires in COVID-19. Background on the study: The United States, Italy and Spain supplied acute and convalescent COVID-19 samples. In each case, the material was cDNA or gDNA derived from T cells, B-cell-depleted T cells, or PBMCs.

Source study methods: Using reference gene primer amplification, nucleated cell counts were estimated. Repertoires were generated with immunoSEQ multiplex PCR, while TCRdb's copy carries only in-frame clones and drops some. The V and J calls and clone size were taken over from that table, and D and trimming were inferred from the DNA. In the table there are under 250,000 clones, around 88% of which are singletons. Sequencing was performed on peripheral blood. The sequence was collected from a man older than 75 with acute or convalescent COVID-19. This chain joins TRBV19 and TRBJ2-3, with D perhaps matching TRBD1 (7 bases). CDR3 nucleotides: TGTGCCAGTAGTGTACAGGGGACTGATACGCAGTATTTT. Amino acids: CASSVQGTDTQYF.